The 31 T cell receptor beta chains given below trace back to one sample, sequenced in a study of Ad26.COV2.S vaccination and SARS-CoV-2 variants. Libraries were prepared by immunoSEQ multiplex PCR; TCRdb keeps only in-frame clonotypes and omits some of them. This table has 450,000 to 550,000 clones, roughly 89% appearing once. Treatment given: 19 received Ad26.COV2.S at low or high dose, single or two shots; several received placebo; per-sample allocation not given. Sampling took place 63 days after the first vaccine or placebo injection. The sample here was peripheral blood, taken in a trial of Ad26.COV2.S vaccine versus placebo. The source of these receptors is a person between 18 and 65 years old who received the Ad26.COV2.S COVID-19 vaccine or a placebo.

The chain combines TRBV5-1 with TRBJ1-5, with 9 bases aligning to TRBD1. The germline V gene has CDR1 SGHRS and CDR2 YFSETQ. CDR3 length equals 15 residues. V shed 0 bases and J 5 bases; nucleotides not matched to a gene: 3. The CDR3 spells CASSLGGQGDQPQHF. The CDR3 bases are TGCGCCAGCAGCTTGGGGGGACAGGGAGATCAGCCCCAGCATTTT.

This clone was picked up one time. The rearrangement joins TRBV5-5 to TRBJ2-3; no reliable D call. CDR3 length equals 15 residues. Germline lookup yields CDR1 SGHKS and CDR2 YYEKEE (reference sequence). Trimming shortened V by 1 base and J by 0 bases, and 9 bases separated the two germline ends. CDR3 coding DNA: TGTGCCAGCAGCTTGTTAAGACCCAGCACAGATACGCAGTATTTT. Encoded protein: CASSLLRPSTDTQYF.

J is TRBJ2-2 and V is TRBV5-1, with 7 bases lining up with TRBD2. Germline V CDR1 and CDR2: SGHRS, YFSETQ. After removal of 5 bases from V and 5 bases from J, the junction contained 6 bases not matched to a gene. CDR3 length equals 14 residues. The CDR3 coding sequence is TGCGCCAGCAGTGGCGGGAGTGGGACCGGGGAGCTGTTTTTT. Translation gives CASSGGSGTGELFF.

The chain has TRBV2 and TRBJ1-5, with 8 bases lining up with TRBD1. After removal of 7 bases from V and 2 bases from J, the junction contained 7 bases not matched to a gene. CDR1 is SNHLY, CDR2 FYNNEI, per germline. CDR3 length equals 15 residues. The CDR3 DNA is TGTGCCAGCATCGGCGACAGGGGTGGCAATCAGCCCCAGCATTTT. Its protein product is CASIGDRGGNQPQHF.

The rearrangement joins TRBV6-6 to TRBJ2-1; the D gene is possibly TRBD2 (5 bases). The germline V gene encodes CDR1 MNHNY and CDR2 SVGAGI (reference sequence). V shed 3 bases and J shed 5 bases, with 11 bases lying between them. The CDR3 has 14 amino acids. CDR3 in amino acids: CASSYRGPHNEQFF. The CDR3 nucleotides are TGTGCCAGCAGTTATCGGGGTCCCCACAATGAGCAGTTCTTC.

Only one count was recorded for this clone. Written as DNA, the CDR3 is TGCGCCAGCAGCTTGGAAGGGGCTTACGCCTCTGGGGCCAACGTCCTGACTTTC. This encodes CASSLEGAYASGANVLTF. V gene TRBV5-1 combines with J gene TRBJ2-6; D may be TRBD1 (5 bases). Germline V lookup: CDR1 SGHRS, CDR2 YFSETQ. CDR3 length: 18 residues. V was clipped by 0 bases and J by 0 bases, with 13 bases between them.

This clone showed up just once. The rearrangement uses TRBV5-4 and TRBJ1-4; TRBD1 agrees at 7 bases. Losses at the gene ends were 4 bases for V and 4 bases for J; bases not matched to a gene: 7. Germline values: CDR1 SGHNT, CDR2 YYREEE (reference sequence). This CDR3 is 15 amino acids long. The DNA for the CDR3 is TGTGCCAGCAGCGGGTCAGGGGGAAATAATGAAAAACTGTTTTTT. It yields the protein CASSGSGGNNEKLFF.

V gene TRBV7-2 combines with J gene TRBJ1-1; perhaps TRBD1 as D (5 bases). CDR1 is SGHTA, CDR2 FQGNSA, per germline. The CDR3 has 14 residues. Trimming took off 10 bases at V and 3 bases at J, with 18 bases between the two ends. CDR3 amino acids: CATKTQGGDTEAFF. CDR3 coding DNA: TGTGCCACCAAAACCCAGGGAGGGGACACTGAAGCTTTCTTT.

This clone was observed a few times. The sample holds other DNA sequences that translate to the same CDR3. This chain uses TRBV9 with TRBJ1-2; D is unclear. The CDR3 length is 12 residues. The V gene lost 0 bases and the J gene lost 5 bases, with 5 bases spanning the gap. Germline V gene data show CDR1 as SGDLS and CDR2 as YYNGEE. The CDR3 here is CASSVGGYGYTF. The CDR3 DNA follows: TGTGCCAGCAGCGTAGGAGGATATGGCTACACCTTC. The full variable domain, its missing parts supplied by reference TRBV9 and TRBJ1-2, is DSGVTQTPKHLITATGQRVTLRCSPRSGDLSVYWYQQSLDQGLQFLIQYYNGEERAKGNILERFSAQQFPDLHSELNLSSLELGDSALYFCASSVGGYGYTFGSGTRLTVV.

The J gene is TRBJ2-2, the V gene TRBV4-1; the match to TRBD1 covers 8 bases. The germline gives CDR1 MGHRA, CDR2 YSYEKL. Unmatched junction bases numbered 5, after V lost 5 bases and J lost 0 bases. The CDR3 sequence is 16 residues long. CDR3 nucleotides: TGCGCCAGCAGCATACAGGGGGTAGCGAACACCGGGGAGCTGTTTTTT. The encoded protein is CASSIQGVANTGELFF.

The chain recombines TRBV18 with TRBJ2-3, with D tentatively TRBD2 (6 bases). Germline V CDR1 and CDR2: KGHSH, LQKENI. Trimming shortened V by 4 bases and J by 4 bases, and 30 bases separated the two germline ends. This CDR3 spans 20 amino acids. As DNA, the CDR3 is TGTGCCAGCTCACGCCCGATCCGGTCAGAGAGACTAGTAGTCCCAGATACGCAGTATTTT. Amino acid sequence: CASSRPIRSERLVVPDTQYF.

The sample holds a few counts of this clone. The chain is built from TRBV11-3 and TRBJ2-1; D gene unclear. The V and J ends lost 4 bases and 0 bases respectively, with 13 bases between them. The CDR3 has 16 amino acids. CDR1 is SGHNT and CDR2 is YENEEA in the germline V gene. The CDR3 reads CASSYGRESSYNEQFF. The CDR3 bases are TGTGCCAGCAGCTACGGCCGTGAGTCCTCCTACAATGAGCAGTTCTTC.

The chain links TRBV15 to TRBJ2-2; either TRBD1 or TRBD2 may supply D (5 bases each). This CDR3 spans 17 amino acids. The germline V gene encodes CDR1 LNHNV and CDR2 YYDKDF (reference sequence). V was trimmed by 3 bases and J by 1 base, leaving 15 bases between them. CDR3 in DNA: TGTGCCACCAGCAGGGCCTCCGGGACCGGGAACACCGGGGAGCTGTTTTTT. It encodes CATSRASGTGNTGELFF. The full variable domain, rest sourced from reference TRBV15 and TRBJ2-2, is DAMVIQNPRYQVTQFGKPVTLSCSQTLNHNVMYWYQQKSSQAPKLLFHYYDKDFNNEADTPDNFQSRRPNTSFCFLDIRSPGLGDTAMYLCATSRASGTGNTGELFFGEGSRLTVL.

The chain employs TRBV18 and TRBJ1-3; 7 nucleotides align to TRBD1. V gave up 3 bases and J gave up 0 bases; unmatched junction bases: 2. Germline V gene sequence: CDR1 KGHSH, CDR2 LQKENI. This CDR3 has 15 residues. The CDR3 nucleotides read TGTGCCAGCTCACCGACAGGGTTCTCTGGAAACACCATATATTTT. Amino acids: CASSPTGFSGNTIYF.

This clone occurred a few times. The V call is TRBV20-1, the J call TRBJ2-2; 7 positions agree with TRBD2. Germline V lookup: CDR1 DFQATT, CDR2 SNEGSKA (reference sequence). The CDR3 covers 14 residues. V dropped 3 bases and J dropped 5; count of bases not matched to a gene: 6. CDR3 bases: TGCAGTGCTAGTCCTAGCGGAGCAACCGGGGAGCTGTTTTTT. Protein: CSASPSGATGELFF.

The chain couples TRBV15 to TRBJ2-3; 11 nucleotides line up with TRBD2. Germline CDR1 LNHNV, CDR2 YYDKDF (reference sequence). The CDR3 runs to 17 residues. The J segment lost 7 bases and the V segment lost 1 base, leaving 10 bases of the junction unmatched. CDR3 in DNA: TGTGCCACCAGCAGAGTTAGCGGGAGGGCCTATCTTAATACGCAGTATTTT. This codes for CATSRVSGRAYLNTQYF. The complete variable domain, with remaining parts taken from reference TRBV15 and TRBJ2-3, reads DAMVIQNPRYQVTQFGKPVTLSCSQTLNHNVMYWYQQKSSQAPKLLFHYYDKDFNNEADTPDNFQSRRPNTSFCFLDIRSPGLGDTAMYLCATSRVSGRAYLNTQYFGPGTRLTVL.

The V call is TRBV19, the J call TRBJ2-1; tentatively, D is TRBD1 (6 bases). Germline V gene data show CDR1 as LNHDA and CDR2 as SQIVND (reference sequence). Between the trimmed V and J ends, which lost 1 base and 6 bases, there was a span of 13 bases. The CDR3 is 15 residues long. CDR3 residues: CASSIVGAATNEQFF. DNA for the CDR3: TGTGCCAGTAGTATAGTGGGGGCGGCTACCAATGAGCAGTTCTTC.

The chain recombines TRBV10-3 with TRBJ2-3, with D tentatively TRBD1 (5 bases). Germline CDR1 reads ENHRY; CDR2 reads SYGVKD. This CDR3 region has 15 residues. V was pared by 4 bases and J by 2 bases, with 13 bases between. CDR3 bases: TGTGCCATCAGTGCGTATGACAGCATCACAGATACGCAGTATTTT. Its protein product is CAISAYDSITDTQYF.

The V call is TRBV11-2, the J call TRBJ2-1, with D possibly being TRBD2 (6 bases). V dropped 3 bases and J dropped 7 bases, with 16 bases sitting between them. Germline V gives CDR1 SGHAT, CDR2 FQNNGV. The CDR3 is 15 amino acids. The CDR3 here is CASSLGSAGRNEQFF. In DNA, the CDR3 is TGTGCCAGCAGCTTGGGTTCGGCGGGGAGGAATGAGCAGTTCTTC.

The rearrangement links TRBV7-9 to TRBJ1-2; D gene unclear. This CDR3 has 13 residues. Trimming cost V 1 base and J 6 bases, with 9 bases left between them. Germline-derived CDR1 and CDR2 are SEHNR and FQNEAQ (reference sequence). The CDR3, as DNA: TGTGCCAGCAGCTTAGGGCTTCGGAATGGCTACACCTTC. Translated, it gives CASSLGLRNGYTF.

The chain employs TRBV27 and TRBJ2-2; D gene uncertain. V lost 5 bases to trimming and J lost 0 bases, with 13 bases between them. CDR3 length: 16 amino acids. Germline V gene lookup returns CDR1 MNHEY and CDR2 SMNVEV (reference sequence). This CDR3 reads CASSATSITNTGELFF. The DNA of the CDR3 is TGTGCCAGCAGTGCTACCTCGATTACGAACACCGGGGAGCTGTTTTTT.

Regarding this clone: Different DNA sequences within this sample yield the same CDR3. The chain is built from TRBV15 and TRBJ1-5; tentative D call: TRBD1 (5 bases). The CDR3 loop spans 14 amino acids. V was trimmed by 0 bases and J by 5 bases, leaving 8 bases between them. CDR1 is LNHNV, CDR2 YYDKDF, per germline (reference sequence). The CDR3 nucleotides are TGTGCCACCAGCAGAGATGGGGGTTATCAGCCCCAGCATTTT. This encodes CATSRDGGYQPQHF.

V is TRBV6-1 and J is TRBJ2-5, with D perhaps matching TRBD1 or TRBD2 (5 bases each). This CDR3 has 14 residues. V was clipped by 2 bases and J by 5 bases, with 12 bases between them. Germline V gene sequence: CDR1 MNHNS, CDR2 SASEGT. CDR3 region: CASSEIPGLETQYF. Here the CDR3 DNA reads TGTGCCAGCAGTGAAATTCCGGGGCTTGAGACCCAGTACTTC.

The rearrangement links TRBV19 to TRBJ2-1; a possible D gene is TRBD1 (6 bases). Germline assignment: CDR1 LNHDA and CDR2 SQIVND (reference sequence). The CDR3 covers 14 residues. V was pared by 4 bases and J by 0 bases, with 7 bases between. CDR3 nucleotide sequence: TGTGCCAGTAGTACAGGGGTCTCCTACAATGAGCAGTTCTTC. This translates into CASSTGVSYNEQFF.

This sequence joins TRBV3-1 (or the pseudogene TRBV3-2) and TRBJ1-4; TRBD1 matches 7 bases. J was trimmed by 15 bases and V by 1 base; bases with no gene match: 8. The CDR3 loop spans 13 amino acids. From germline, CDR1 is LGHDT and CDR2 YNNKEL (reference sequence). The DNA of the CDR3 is TGTGCCAGCAGCCAAGGGAGACTGACAGGGATGTTTTTT. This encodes CASSQGRLTGMFF.

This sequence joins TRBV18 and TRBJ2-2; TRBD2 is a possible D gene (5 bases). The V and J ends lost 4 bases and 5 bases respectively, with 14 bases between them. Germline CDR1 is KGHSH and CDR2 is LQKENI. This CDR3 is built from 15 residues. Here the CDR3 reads CASSRGAGETGELFF. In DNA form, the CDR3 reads TGTGCCAGCTCACGCGGAGCTGGGGAGACCGGGGAGCTGTTTTTT.

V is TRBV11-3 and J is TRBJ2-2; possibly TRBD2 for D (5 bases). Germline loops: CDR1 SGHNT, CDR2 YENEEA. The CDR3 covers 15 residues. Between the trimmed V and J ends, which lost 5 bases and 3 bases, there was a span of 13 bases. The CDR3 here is CASSLTRTDTGELFF. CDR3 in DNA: TGTGCCAGCAGCCTTACCCGGACTGACACCGGGGAGCTGTTTTTT.

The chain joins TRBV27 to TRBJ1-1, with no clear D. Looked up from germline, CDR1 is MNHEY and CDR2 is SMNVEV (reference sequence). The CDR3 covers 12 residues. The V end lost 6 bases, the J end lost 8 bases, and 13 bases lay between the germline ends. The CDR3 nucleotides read TGTGCCAGCAGAATAGGGCAAAGGGAAGCTTTCTTT. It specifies CASRIGQREAFF.

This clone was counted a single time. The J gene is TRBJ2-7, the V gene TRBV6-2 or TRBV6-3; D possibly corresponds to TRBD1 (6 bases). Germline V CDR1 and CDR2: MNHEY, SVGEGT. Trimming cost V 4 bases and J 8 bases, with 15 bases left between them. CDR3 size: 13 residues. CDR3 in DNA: TGTGCCAGCAGTTCCCCCCCCGGGACAAAGCAGTACTTC. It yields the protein CASSSPPGTKQYF.

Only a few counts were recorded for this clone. Written as DNA, the CDR3 is TGTGCCAGCAGCTCGGACAGGGAAGGCGAGCAGTTCTTC. It is translated as CASSSDREGEQFF. The chain recombines TRBV7-2 with TRBJ2-1, with 8 bases matching TRBD1. The CDR3 runs 13 residues. Per the germline V gene, CDR1 is SGHTA and CDR2 is FQGNSA. V trimming: 4 bases; J trimming: 10 bases; junction bases outside the gene matches: 6.

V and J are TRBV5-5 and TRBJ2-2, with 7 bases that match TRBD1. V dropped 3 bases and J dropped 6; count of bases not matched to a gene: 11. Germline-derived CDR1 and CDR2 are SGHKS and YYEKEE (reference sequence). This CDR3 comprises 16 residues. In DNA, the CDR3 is TGTGCCAGCAGCTGGGAAGACAGGGATAGGTCCGGGGAGCTGTTTTTT. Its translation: CASSWEDRDRSGELFF.